This passage covers 9 T cell receptor beta chains from one sample sequenced in a study of OX40 agonist ivuxolimab in advanced cancers. Method: immunoSEQ multiplex PCR; TCRdb's copy keeps in-frame clones and lacks some. Of 63,000 or so clones listed, about 82% are singletons. Sequenced here: CD4+ or CD8+ T cells sorted from blood, sampled in a trial of the OX40 agonist ivuxolimab. These receptors were obtained from an adult with an advanced solid tumor such as melanoma, head and neck, liver or kidney cancer.

This rearrangement joins TRBV6-6 to TRBJ2-1; the match to TRBD1 covers 7 bases. This CDR3 has 15 amino acids. The junction had 11 bases not matched to a gene; V was cut back by 6 bases and J by 6 bases. Germline values: CDR1 MNHNY, CDR2 SVGAGI (reference sequence). In nucleotides, the CDR3 is TGTGCCAGCAGCCCCAGACAGGGCAGTGGCAATGAGCAGTTCTTC. Translated, it gives CASSPRQGSGNEQFF.

This chain joins TRBV2 and TRBJ2-3, with D perhaps TRBD1 or TRBD2 (5 bases each). Per the germline V gene, CDR1 is SNHLY and CDR2 is FYNNEI. Trimming removed 7 bases from V and 0 bases from J, with 14 bases in between. This CDR3 has 15 amino acids. The CDR3, as DNA: TGTGCCAGCATAACGGGACGTCGGAGCACAGATACGCAGTATTTT. Translated: CASITGRRSTDTQYF.

The chain couples TRBV2 to TRBJ1-2, with D possibly TRBD1 on 6 matching bases. CDR1 and CDR2 (germline): SNHLY, FYNNEI. The CDR3 covers 12 residues. Trimming removed 3 bases from V and 4 bases from J, with 6 bases in between. The CDR3 here is CASSEGAYGYTF. The CDR3 region has the DNA TGTGCCAGCAGTGAGGGGGCCTATGGCTACACCTTC.

The chain links TRBV7-8 to TRBJ1-1, with TRBD1 as a possible D gene (6 bases). V was pared by 3 bases and J by 5 bases, with 19 bases between. Germline lookup yields CDR1 SGHVS and CDR2 FQNEAQ. CDR3 length equals 16 residues. For the CDR3, the DNA is TGTGCCAGCAGCTTCGGGGACACTATGTTTTCGACTGAAGCTTTCTTT. It is translated as CASSFGDTMFSTEAFF.

This chain joins TRBV10-3 and TRBJ2-3; TRBD2 agrees at 9 bases. The germline gives CDR1 ENHRY, CDR2 SYGVKD. The CDR3 runs 16 residues. V lost 6 bases, J lost 1 base, and 8 bases stayed unmatched. The CDR3 spells CAISELGGGGTDTQYF. CDR3 coding DNA: TGTGCCATCAGCGAGCTTGGCGGGGGGGGCACAGATACGCAGTATTTT.

The rearrangement uses TRBV19 and TRBJ1-1; D gene unclear. Germline CDR1 is LNHDA and CDR2 is SQIVND (reference sequence). The CDR3 runs 14 residues. Trimming took 1 base from V and 1 from J, leaving 7 bases between them. The CDR3 here is CASSIVLGNTEAFF. CDR3 coding DNA: TGTGCCAGTAGTATAGTCTTGGGGAACACTGAAGCTTTCTTT.

The rearrangement links TRBV30 to TRBJ1-4; D is ambiguous. Trimming removed 2 bases at V and 5 bases at J, with 15 bases between. The CDR3 consists of 15 residues. The V gene's germline CDR1 is GTSNPN and CDR2 SVGIG (reference sequence). CDR3 DNA sequence: TGTGCCTGGAGTCGTTCAGGAGCTAGGAATGAAAAACTGTTTTTT. Its protein is CAWSRSGARNEKLFF.

The rearrangement joins TRBV11-2 to TRBJ1-2; D gene ambiguous. Germline V gene lookup returns CDR1 SGHAT and CDR2 FQNNGV. The V and J ends lost 4 bases and 4 bases respectively, with 13 bases between them. The CDR3 length is 14 residues. The DNA for the CDR3 is TGTGCCAGCAGCTCGCGGGCTACCCCCTATGGCTACACCTTC. Residues: CASSSRATPYGYTF.

The J gene is TRBJ2-1, the V gene TRBV15, with D tentatively TRBD1 (5 bases). V was cut by 4 bases and J by 11 bases, with 9 bases left in between. Germline values: CDR1 LNHNV, CDR2 YYDKDF (reference sequence). This CDR3 has 11 residues. The CDR3 reads CATSTTGKQFF. CDR3 in DNA: TGTGCCACCAGCACTACAGGCAAGCAGTTCTTC. The full variable domain, with the rest looked up from reference TRBV15 and TRBJ2-1, is DAMVIQNPRYQVTQFGKPVTLSCSQTLNHNVMYWYQQKSSQAPKLLFHYYDKDFNNEADTPDNFQSRRPNTSFCFLDIRSPGLGDTAMYLCATSTTGKQFFGPGTRLTVL.